These T cell receptor beta chains were read from a single sample in a study of blood T cells in healthy people across ages. A single record per CDR3 protein comes from TCRdb applying MiXCR to the 5' RACE reads. The sample has some 1.7 million distinct CDR3 sequences, about 28% seen once; the top ten hold about 8%. The source material was blood. These receptors all stem from a woman aged 25 to 39 in good health. Both conserved end residues are part of each CDR3. Fields, in order: CDR3 protein, D gene, V gene, J gene. D genes are given only for firm matches.

CASSIDRADEQFF	TRBD1	TRBV7-9	TRBJ2-1
CAGTRGGETQYF	NA	TRBV7-9	TRBJ2-5
CASTQGFSTEAFF	NA	TRBV16	TRBJ1-1
CASRKAPDTQYF	NA	TRBV2	TRBJ2-3
CSILLNEQFF	NA	TRBV29-1	TRBJ2-1
CASRERGNFYLTDTQYF	TRBD2	TRBV2	TRBJ2-3
CASTAWRQIREKLFF	NA	TRBV2	TRBJ1-4
CASSPATGVLSYTF	NA	TRBV18	TRBJ1-2
CASSWGLAGEQFF	TRBD2	TRBV5-1	TRBJ2-1
CSALGVDSNQPQHF	NA	TRBV20-1	TRBJ1-5
CASARQGVNSNQPQHF	TRBD1	TRBV6-2/TRBV6-3	TRBJ1-5
CAGSRPFSGGTNEQFF	TRBD2	TRBV28	TRBJ2-1
CASSLILWGNTEAFF	NA	TRBV7-2	TRBJ1-1
CATSDSRSGANVLTF	NA	TRBV24-1	TRBJ2-6
CASSPLAGSQETQFF	TRBD2	TRBV18	NA
CASIGGANVLTF	NA	TRBV12-3/TRBV12-4	TRBJ2-6
CASSFAGETQYF	NA	TRBV5-1	TRBJ2-5
CSVGGTSSYEQYF	NA	TRBV29-1	TRBJ2-7
CASSYPGRLADSYEQYF	TRBD2	TRBV6-5	TRBJ2-7
CASSPLTSGRAMSTGELFF	TRBD2	TRBV3-1	TRBJ2-2
CATSRDYSGVYGYTF	NA	TRBV15	TRBJ1-2
CASSPRDGHEKLFF	NA	TRBV18	TRBJ1-4
CASSGTGTSEAYNEQFF	TRBD2	TRBV7-9	TRBJ2-1
CASNFGQGRYEQYF	TRBD1	TRBV12-3/TRBV12-4	TRBJ2-7
CAISDKDANSPLHF	NA	TRBV10-3	TRBJ1-6
CASSLMLAGNEQFF	TRBD2	TRBV12-3/TRBV12-4	TRBJ2-1
CASSRKEGNTIYF	NA	TRBV18	TRBJ1-3
CSASQGARTGERFF	TRBD1	TRBV20-1	TRBJ2-2
CAGSEGAGHTEQYF	TRBD1	TRBV9	TRBJ2-7
CASSPLQGLYEQFF	TRBD1	TRBV14	TRBJ2-1
CASSYGSGGWNEQFF	TRBD2	TRBV6-6	TRBJ2-1
CASSLTTFSGNEQFF	NA	TRBV7-9	TRBJ2-1
CASSRTDSPYVYTF	NA	TRBV5-1	TRBJ1-2
CASSVNGLTEAFF	NA	TRBV9	TRBJ1-1
CASPEGRGEQFF	NA	TRBV12-3/TRBV12-4	TRBJ2-1
CASSRRDPLEAQYF	NA	TRBV12-3/TRBV12-4	TRBJ2-5
CASTGGGGEQYF	NA	TRBV6-2/TRBV6-3	NA
CASSLEILGTDTQYF	NA	TRBV5-1	TRBJ2-3
CAIADPTGGSDEQFF	TRBD1	TRBV10-3	TRBJ2-1
CASSFRGPSDSYEQYF	NA	TRBV5-1	TRBJ2-7
CASSYSRGYGYTF	NA	TRBV6-5	TRBJ1-2